The T cell receptor (beta chain) under discussion was sequenced for a study of blood T cell repertoires in COVID-19. In the original analysis: Cell counts per sample came from amplifying reference gene primers. Using immunoSEQ multiplex PCR, the repertoire was profiled, and TCRdb retains in-frame clones only, with some absent. The V and J calls and clone size come from that table; D and trimming were worked out from the DNA. The table has roughly 300,000 clones, 85% to 90% seen once. Cohorts were based on clinical histories the participants reported. Either two negative PCRs, clearance, or symptom resolution qualified Cohort 3 donors as recovered. The CDR3 has 19 amino acids. Trimming removed 4 bases from V and 1 base from J, with 25 bases in between. Germline V gene lookup returns CDR1 SGHDT and CDR2 YYEEEE.

The chain uses TRBV5-6 and TRBJ2-3; possibly TRBD1 for D (6 bases). The receptor's source is a man aged 25 to 45 who had recovered from COVID-19. The source material was PBMCs or T cells enriched from blood (not recorded which). CDR3: CASSPPPWQGLVGTDTQYF. The CDR3 DNA reads as TGTGCCAGCAGCCCGCCCCCATGGCAGGGGTTGGTTGGCACAGATACGCAGTATTTT.